A selection of T cell receptor beta chains follows, all from one sample in a study of T cells after yellow fever vaccination. A single record per CDR3 protein comes from TCRdb applying MiXCR to the 5' RACE reads. The sample has hundreds of thousands of distinct CDR3 sequences; 3% to 4.5% are singletons. Sequenced here: PBMCs, sampled on the day of the yellow fever booster vaccination. These receptor sequences come from a man aged 18 to 30 who received the YFV17D yellow fever vaccine. The CDR3 runs from the conserved cysteine through the conserved F or W. The D gene is left open where the match is weak. Part of the rows lack a size; the others show once, few, many or a class for expanded clones.

V	D	J	size	DNA	CDR3
TRBV5-1	TRBD2	TRBJ2-1	many	TGCGCCAGCAGCGCCGGACTAGCGGGGATATACCAGCAGTTCTTC	CASSAGLAGIYQQFF
TRBV29-1	NA	TRBJ2-5	NA	TGCAGCGTCGTACAGGGGGGGATGGGCGAGACCCAGTACTTC	CSVVQGGMGETQYF
TRBV7-8	TRBD1	TRBJ1-6	few	TGTGCCAGCAGTTTCGGACAGGGGGGGGGATCACCCCTCCACTTT	CASSFGQGGGSPLHF
TRBV5-1	NA	TRBJ2-2	many	TGCGCCAGCAGCTTGGCCTTCACCGGGGAGCTGTTTTTT	CASSLAFTGELFF
TRBV19	NA	TRBJ1-2	NA	TGTGCCAGTACCCAATCATCGGGGGGAGTCGATGGCTACACCTTC	CASTQSSGGVDGYTF
TRBV20-1	NA	TRBJ1-4	NA	TGCAGTGCTAGAGATTCGGACAGATTTAATGAAAAACTGTTTTTT	CSARDSDRFNEKLFF
TRBV5-1	TRBD2	TRBJ2-1	NA	TGCGCCAGCAGCTTAAAACTAGCGGGGGGGCCTTTCGATGAGCAGTTCTTC	CASSLKLAGGPFDEQFF
TRBV20-1	NA	TRBJ2-7	NA	TGCAGTGTCCCAGTTTTTGAGAGCTCCTACGAGCAGTACTTC	CSVPVFESSYEQYF
TRBV30	NA	TRBJ1-1	many	TGTGCCTGGACCGTGGGCTGGGGCACTGAAGCTTTCTTT	CAWTVGWGTEAFF
TRBV7-2	TRBD2	TRBJ2-1	many	TGTGCCAGCAGCTTAGGTAGCGGGGGATATTCCTACAATGAGCAGTTCTTC	CASSLGSGGYSYNEQFF
TRBV3-1	NA	TRBJ1-6	many	TGTGCCAGCAGCCAAGGAATTGGAGGGAGGAGTTCACCCCTCCACTTT	CASSQGIGGRSSPLHF
TRBV5-4	NA	TRBJ2-4	NA	TGTGCCAGCAGCTTGTGGCCTCAGGGGCGAGAAGCCAAAAACATTCAGTACTTC	CASSLWPQGREAKNIQYF
TRBV7-2	NA	TRBJ1-1	many	TGTGCCAGCAGACCGAACAGGGTTGGTAGCACTGAAGCTTTCTTT	CASRPNRVGSTEAFF
TRBV20-1	NA	TRBJ1-3	few	TGCAGTGCTAGGGCCATCGGAAACACCATATATTTT	CSARAIGNTIYF
TRBV15	TRBD1	TRBJ2-2	few	TGTGCCACCAGCCGATCCCGGACAGGTTACACCGGGGAGCTGTTTTTT	CATSRSRTGYTGELFF
TRBV9	NA	TRBJ1-2	few	TGTGCCAGCAGCGTAGCTCAGGGAAGGTATGGCTACACCTTC	CASSVAQGRYGYTF
TRBV7-2	NA	TRBJ1-4	many	TGTGCCAGCAGCTTTCCCGTGCAGGCGGCAACTAATGAAAAACTGTTTTTT	CASSFPVQAATNEKLFF
TRBV11-2	TRBD2	TRBJ2-1	many	TGTGCCAGCAGCTTCGGACTAGCGGGGGACTACAATGAGCAGTTCTTC	CASSFGLAGDYNEQFF
TRBV14	NA	TRBJ2-3	NA	TGTGCCAGCAGCCAAGATATAAGCGCAGATACGCAGTATTTT	CASSQDISADTQYF
TRBV7-4	NA	TRBJ2-7	few	TGTGCCAGCAGCTCTCCTCCGTGGCAGAGCCTCTTCTGCTACGAGCAGTACTTC	CASSSPPWQSLFCYEQYF
TRBV5-1	NA	TRBJ1-2	many	TGCGCCAGCAGCCCTGTTGGGGATGGCTACACCTTC	CASSPVGDGYTF
TRBV4-3	NA	TRBJ1-1	few	TGCGCCAGCAGCCAACTGCCTAAAGGCACTGAAGCTTTCTTT	CASSQLPKGTEAFF
TRBV7-3	TRBD2	TRBJ2-1	NA	TGTGCCAGCAGCTTCTCCCCGGGTAGCGGGGGGGAGGGTTTGTTCTTC	CASSFSPGSGGEGLFF
TRBV11-2	NA	TRBJ2-5	many	TGTGCCAGCAGGGCCCGACAAGAGACCCAGTACTTC	CASRARQETQYF
TRBV6-5	NA	TRBJ1-2	few	TGTGCCAGCAGTTACTCGGGGGGTCGGAAAGGCTACACCTTC	CASSYSGGRKGYTF
TRBV6-5	TRBD1	TRBJ2-7	few	TGTGCCAGCAGTTCCCTGGGACAGGGGGCGGACGAGCAGTACTTC	CASSSLGQGADEQYF
TRBV5-6	NA	TRBJ1-2	many	TGTGCCAGCAGCTTGTCCTGGGGGCGGCGCGGCAACTATGGCTACACCTTC	CASSLSWGRRGNYGYTF
TRBV19	NA	TRBJ2-7	few	TGTGCCAGTAGTATACACTGGACAGCTTATTCCTACGAGCAGTACTTC	CASSIHWTAYSYEQYF
TRBV20-1	NA	TRBJ2-1	few	TGCAGTGCTAGTGGCGACCGCAGCGGGGAGCAGTTCTTC	CSASGDRSGEQFF
TRBV29-1	NA	TRBJ1-2	many	TGCAGCGTTGAAGAAAGGAATCCCCCCTATGGCTACACCTTC	CSVEERNPPYGYTF
TRBV11-1	TRBD1	TRBJ1-2	many	TGTGCCAGCAGCTTAGCAGGGGACAGGGCCGACGGCTACACCTTC	CASSLAGDRADGYTF
TRBV7-9	NA	TRBJ1-1	NA	TGTGCCAGCTCCTTGGGAGCGATGAACACTGAAGCTTTCTTT	CASSLGAMNTEAFF
TRBV19	NA	TRBJ2-3	few	TGTGCCAGTAGGCCCAACCAGGGCGGTACGCAGTATTTT	CASRPNQGGTQYF
TRBV11-2	NA	TRBJ2-7	many	TGTGCCAGCAGCTTACGCGAGTACGAGCAGTACTTC	CASSLREYEQYF
TRBV4-1	TRBD1	TRBJ1-5	NA	TGCGCCAGCAGCCGAGTGGACAGGAGCAATCAGCCCCAGCATTTT	CASSRVDRSNQPQHF
TRBV19	TRBD1	TRBJ1-1	NA	TGTGCCAGTACCACCGCGACAGGGTTGGGCACTGAAGCTTTCTTT	CASTTATGLGTEAFF
TRBV7-8	NA	TRBJ2-2	few	TGTGCCAGCAGCTCCTCTGGGGAGAGCACCGGGGAGCTGTTTTTT	CASSSSGESTGELFF
TRBV4-2	TRBD2	TRBJ2-3	few	TGTGCCAGCAGCCAAGCAAGCGGGGGGGATACGCAGTATTTT	CASSQASGGDTQYF
TRBV29-1	TRBD1	TRBJ2-3	many	TGCAGCGTTGAAGTCTGGGGGAAGGGGGCCACAGATACGCAGTATTTT	CSVEVWGKGATDTQYF
TRBV6-6	TRBD2	TRBJ2-1	NA	TGTGCCAGCAGTTTAGCGGGGGGGCTGAGGTACAATGAGCAGTTCTTC	CASSLAGGLRYNEQFF
TRBV9	NA	TRBJ2-5	NA	TGTGCCAGCAGCGTAGTGGGCAGTTTCCAAGAGACCCAGTACTTC	CASSVVGSFQETQYF
TRBV7-6	NA	TRBJ2-3	few	TGTGCCAGCAGCCACCTGTACAGGGTGAGGGCAGATACGCAGTATTTT	CASSHLYRVRADTQYF
TRBV2	NA	TRBJ1-2	many	TGTGCCAGCAGTGAGGAACAGGGAGGCTATGGCTACACCTTC	CASSEEQGGYGYTF
TRBV20-1	NA	TRBJ1-6	few	TGCAGTGCCAAGACGGCGGAGGTGTTCTCGAAACCACCCCTCCACTTT	CSAKTAEVFSKPPLHF
TRBV9	NA	TRBJ1-2	few	TGTGCCAGCAGCGCCGCGGGGGTTACTAACTATGGCTACACCTTC	CASSAAGVTNYGYTF
TRBV24-1	TRBD1	TRBJ2-3	many	TGTGCCACCAGTGATCCTCTGTTAGGGGGCGGCACAGATACGCAGTATTTT	CATSDPLLGGGTDTQYF
TRBV20-1	NA	TRBJ1-5	NA	TGCAGTGCCGTCCCGGGACGCATGAATCAGCCCCAGCATTTT	CSAVPGRMNQPQHF
TRBV4-3	NA	TRBJ1-6	few	TGCGCCAGCAGCCTGCAGGGGACCCATAATTCACCCCTCCACTTT	CASSLQGTHNSPLHF
TRBV6-5	NA	TRBJ1-2	NA	TGTGCCAGCAGTGCCCTAGCGGGTGGAGTTCTGGGCTACACCTTC	CASSALAGGVLGYTF
TRBV24-1	NA	TRBJ2-5	few	TGTGCCACCAGTGACACACTTGGGGAGACCCAGTACTTC	CATSDTLGETQYF